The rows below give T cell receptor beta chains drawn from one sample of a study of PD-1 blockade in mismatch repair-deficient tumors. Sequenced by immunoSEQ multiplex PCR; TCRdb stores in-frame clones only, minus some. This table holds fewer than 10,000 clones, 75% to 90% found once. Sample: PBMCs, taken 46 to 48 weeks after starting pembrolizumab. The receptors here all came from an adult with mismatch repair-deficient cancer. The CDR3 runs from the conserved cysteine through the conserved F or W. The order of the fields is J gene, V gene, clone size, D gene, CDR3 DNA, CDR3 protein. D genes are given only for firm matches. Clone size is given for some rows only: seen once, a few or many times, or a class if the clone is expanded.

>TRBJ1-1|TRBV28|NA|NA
TGTGCCAGCAGTTTTGGGGGGTCCGACACTGAAGCTTTCTTT
CASSFGGSDTEAFF
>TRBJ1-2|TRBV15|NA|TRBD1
TGTGCCACCAGCAGAGATGGTGCTGGGACAGATCCCTATGGCTACACCTTC
CATSRDGAGTDPYGYTF
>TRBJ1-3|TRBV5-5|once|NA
TGTGCCAGCAGCTTTTATTACTCTGGAAACACCATATATTTT
CASSFYYSGNTIYF
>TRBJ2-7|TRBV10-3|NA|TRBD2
TGTGCCATCCGGGGGGGTGGGTTAGACTACGAGCAGTACTTC
CAIRGGGLDYEQYF
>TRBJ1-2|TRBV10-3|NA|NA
TGTGCCATCAGTGAACAGGTGGCCTATGGCTACACCTTC
CAISEQVAYGYTF
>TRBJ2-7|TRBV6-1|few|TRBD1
TGTGCCAGCAGTGAAGGAGGGACAGATGCCTACGAGCAGTACTTC
CASSEGGTDAYEQYF
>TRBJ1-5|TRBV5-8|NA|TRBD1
TGTGCCAGCAGCTTGCGACAGGGGGGCAATCAGCCCCAGCATTTT
CASSLRQGGNQPQHF
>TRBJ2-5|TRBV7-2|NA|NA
TGTGCCAGCAGCTTGACTAGGCGGGAGACCCAGTACTTC
CASSLTRRETQYF
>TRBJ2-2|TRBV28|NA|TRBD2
TGTGCCAGCAGCACCAGGACTAGCGGGAGGGACGGGGAGCTGTTTTTT
CASSTRTSGRDGELFF
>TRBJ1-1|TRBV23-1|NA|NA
TGCGCCAGCGGCCAGGGAAATGAAGCTTTCTTT
CASGQGNEAFF
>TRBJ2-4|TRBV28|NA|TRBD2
TGTGCCAGCAGTTTTATTTCCCCGACTAGCGGGAGAGGGAAAAACATTCAGTACTTC
CASSFISPTSGRGKNIQYF
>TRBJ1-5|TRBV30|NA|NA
TGTGCCTGGAGCGGAACAGAAATCAATCAGCCCCAGCATTTT
CAWSGTEINQPQHF
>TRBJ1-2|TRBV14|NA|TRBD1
TGTGCCAGCAGCCAACTAACAGGGGAGATTAACTATGGCTACACCTTC
CASSQLTGEINYGYTF
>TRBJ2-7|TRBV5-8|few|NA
TGTGCCAGCAGCTTGGCCCCGGGGACCTACGAGCAGTACTTC
CASSLAPGTYEQYF
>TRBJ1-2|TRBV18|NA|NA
TGTGCCAGCTCACCACCAGATAGAATCTATGGCTACACCTTC
CASSPPDRIYGYTF
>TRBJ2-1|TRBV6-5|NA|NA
TGTGCCAGCAGTTACACCGGGATCCTTTACAATGAGCAGTTCTTC
CASSYTGILYNEQFF
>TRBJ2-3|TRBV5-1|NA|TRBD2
TGCGCCAGCAGCGTGGGGACTAGCGGGAGCACAGATACGCAGTATTTT
CASSVGTSGSTDTQYF
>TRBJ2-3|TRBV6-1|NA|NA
TGTGCCAGCAGTGGGGAGGGACATAGCACAGATACGCAGTATTTT
CASSGEGHSTDTQYF
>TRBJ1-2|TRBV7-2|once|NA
TGTGCCAGCAGCTTAGCCGGGACACCTAACTATGGCTACACCTTC
CASSLAGTPNYGYTF
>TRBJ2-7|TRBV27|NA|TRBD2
TGTGCCAGCAGTTTTTCAGCGGGAGCCTTCTACGAGCAGTACTTC
CASSFSAGAFYEQYF
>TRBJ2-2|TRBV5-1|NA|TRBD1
TGCGCCAGCAGCTTATCACAGGGGACCGGGGAGCTGTTTTTT
CASSLSQGTGELFF
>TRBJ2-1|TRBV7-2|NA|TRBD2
TGTGCCAGCAGTGTCCCAGGGACTAGCGGGTTGCAGTTCTTC
CASSVPGTSGLQFF
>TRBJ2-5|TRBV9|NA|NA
TGTGCCAGCAGCGTAGATGGCAGGCTTAGCCAAGAGACCCAGTACTTC
CASSVDGRLSQETQYF
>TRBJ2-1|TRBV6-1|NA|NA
TGTGCCAGCAGTGAACAGGGCGGGACCTACAATGAGCAGTTCTTC
CASSEQGGTYNEQFF
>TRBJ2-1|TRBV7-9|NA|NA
TGTGCCAGCAGCAGTGGACTGGCGAGATCCTACAATGAGCAGTTCTTC
CASSSGLARSYNEQFF
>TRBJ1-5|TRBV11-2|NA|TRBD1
TGTGCCAGCAGCTTTTCGGGAAGGACAGGGAAAAATCAGCCCCAGCATTTT
CASSFSGRTGKNQPQHF
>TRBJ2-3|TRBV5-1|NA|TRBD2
TGCGCCAGCCGGGAGGGCCTTGGCACAGATACGCAGTATTTT
CASREGLGTDTQYF
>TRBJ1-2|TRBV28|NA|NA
TGTGCCAGCAGTTACGGTCAGGTAGTGAGAGGCTACACCTTC
CASSYGQVVRGYTF
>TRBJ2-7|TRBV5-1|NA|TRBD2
TGCGCCAGCAGCGGTCAAGCGGGAACCTACGAGCAGTACTTC
CASSGQAGTYEQYF
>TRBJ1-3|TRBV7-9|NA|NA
TGTGCCAGCAGCTATCAATCCTCTGGAAACACCATATATTTT
CASSYQSSGNTIYF
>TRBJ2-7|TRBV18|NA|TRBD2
TGTGCCAGCTCACGAGGACTAGAGGGCGAGCAGTACTTC
CASSRGLEGEQYF
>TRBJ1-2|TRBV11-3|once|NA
TGTGCCAGCAGCTTCCGGACAGCGAGCTTCTATGGCTACACCTTC
CASSFRTASFYGYTF
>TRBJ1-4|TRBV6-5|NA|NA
TGTGCCAGCAGTTCCTACAGGAGAACTAATGAAAAACTGTTTTTT
CASSSYRRTNEKLFF
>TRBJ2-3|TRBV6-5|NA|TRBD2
TGTGCCAGCACCGACGGACTAGCGGGAGAAGATACGCAGTATTTT
CASTDGLAGEDTQYF
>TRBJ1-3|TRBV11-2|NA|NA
TGTGCCAGCAGCTTTCGGGGAACCCTCTCTGGAAACACCATATATTTT
CASSFRGTLSGNTIYF
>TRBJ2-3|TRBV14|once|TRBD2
TGTGCCAGCAGCCAAGCGGGAGGAGAGCATACGCAGTATTTT
CASSQAGGEHTQYF